A selection of T cell receptor beta chains follows, all from one sample in a study of tumor and adjacent non-tumor tissue in lung cancer. A single record per CDR3 protein comes from TCRdb applying MiXCR to the multiplex PCR reads. In the table there are approximately 71,000 distinct CDR3 sequences, roughly 56% of which are singletons. Sequencing used lung tumor tissue. These receptors were taken from a man between 45 and 60 years old with non-small cell lung cancer. Both conserved end residues are part of each CDR3. The order of the fields is clone size, V gene, D gene, CDR3 protein. The D gene is left open where the match is weak. Clone size is not always given. Where it is, it says once, few, many or a class for expanded clones.

.	TRBV29-1	TRBD2	CSATSGSSVAQYF
.	TRBV6-6	.	CAMVRSSNQPQHF
.	TRBV24-1	.	CATVDSGKGEAFF
many	TRBV12-3/TRBV12-4	.	CASSLPMGLLGEQYF
.	TRBV29-1	TRBD1	CNVDTSTGGAGANVLTF
many	TRBV6-6	.	CASGRLKFHEQFF
.	TRBV20-1	TRBD2	CSARVAGAYGQYF
.	TRBV28	.	CASRSTGIGELVF
.	TRBV11-1	TRBD2	CASSLVATSHYNEQFF
.	TRBV28	.	CASSLWTFEGIQFF
many	TRBV10-3	.	CAISGAEVANTGELFF
.	TRBV6-1	.	CVSQGRSNEKPFF
many	TRBV10-3	TRBD2	CAISAGLAGGSSYEQYF
few	TRBV11-1	.	CASSLERTDDEQFF
.	TRBV5-6	.	CTSSLAGNSPPQHF